This TCR beta chain appears in the sequencing data of a study of CD8+CD57+ T cells in acquired aplastic anemia. Study background: The sorted CD4+ and CD8+ cells yielded an average around 3.2 ug of DNA.

The CDR3 has 16 residues. Between the trimmed V and J ends, which lost 3 bases and 1 base, there was a span of 12 bases. Profiling that covered TCR beta VDJ and CDR3 relied on genomic DNA as its template. MiXCR, run by TCRdb on the reads, gives a single entry per CDR3 protein. The profile shows 200,000 to 250,000 distinct CDR3 sequences, roughly 33% of them singletons. The receptor's source is a human donor in good health, serving as a control. Sequencing used sorted CD4+, CD8+, or CD8+CD57+ T cells (not recorded which) from PBMCs. The gene calls are TRBV12-3 or TRBV12-4 and TRBJ2-2; D not certain. The CDR3 DNA reads as TGTGCCAGCAGTTTTGCCCCTCCGGGGAACACCGGGGAGCTGTTTTTT. Translation gives CASSFAPPGNTGELFF.